This is a list of T cell receptor beta chains from one sample in a study of T-cell memory formation after mild COVID-19. TCRdb called the 5' RACE reads again in MiXCR, with one record for every CDR3 protein. This sample has fewer than 300,000 distinct CDR3 sequences; 15% to 20% occur once, and the top ten carry roughly a fifth. The sample comprised PBMCs or a T cell subset sorted from them (not recorded which). Receptors were obtained from a man aged 18 to 29 who had mild COVID-19 (a few samples of this study predate the infection). Cell type and time point are not known. CDR3s include the opening cysteine and the closing phenylalanine or tryptophan. The order of the fields is V gene, J gene, clone size, D gene, CDR3 DNA, CDR3 protein. A D gene is named only where the DNA matches it firmly. A clone size is listed for some rows: how often the clone was seen (once, few, many), or a class if it is expanded.

>TRBV5-4|TRBJ2-3|-|-
TGTGCCAGCAGCTTGAGAGGGAATGGCGATACGCAGTATTTT
CASSLRGNGDTQYF
>TRBV27|TRBJ2-2|few|-
TGTGCCAGCAGCCGAGGACAGACCGGGGAGCTGTTTTTT
CASSRGQTGELFF
>TRBV5-4|TRBJ2-5|-|TRBD1
TGTGCCAGCAGCCGCGGCGGACAGGGGCAAGAGACCCAGTACTTC
CASSRGGQGQETQYF
>TRBV6-5|TRBJ2-2|many|-
TGTGCCAGCAGTTATGGCGGGGAGAACACCGGGGAGCTGTTTTTT
CASSYGGENTGELFF
>TRBV10-1|TRBJ2-3|-|-
TGCGCCAGCAGTGACCGCCACAGGGCCTATCGCTCAGATACGCAGTATTTT
CASSDRHRAYRSDTQYF
>TRBV29-1|TRBJ1-2|-|-
TGCAGCGTCGACAGGAATCCTAACTATGGCTACACCTTC
CSVDRNPNYGYTF
>TRBV20-1|TRBJ1-1|-|-
TGCAGTGCTAGAGATCTCATGGGTTCAGAGAACACTGAAGCTTTCTTT
CSARDLMGSENTEAFF
>TRBV5-5|TRBJ2-5|-|TRBD1
TGTGCCAGCAGTGGGACAGGCATCCAAGAGACCCAGTACTTC
CASSGTGIQETQYF
>TRBV20-1|TRBJ1-1|few|-
TGCAGTGCATCCTCAGGGGCGAGGACTGAAGCTTTCTTT
CSASSGARTEAFF
>TRBV6-1|TRBJ1-5|few|-
TGTGCCTCTGCGGCGGTAGGGAATAGCAATCAGCCCCAGCATTTT
CASAAVGNSNQPQHF
>TRBV10-3|TRBJ2-3|-|TRBD2
TGTGCCATCAGTGAGACCGGGACTAGCGGGGGGGATACGCAGTATTTT
CAISETGTSGGDTQYF
>TRBV29-1|TRBJ1-2|-|TRBD1
TGCAGCGTACCCCCCGGGGGGCAGGGGGCTAGAGGCTACACCTTC
CSVPPGGQGARGYTF
>TRBV6-1|TRBJ1-5|-|-
TGTGCCAGCAGTGAATCGGGGAGCAATCAGCCCCAGCATTTT
CASSESGSNQPQHF
>TRBV19|TRBJ2-2|few|-
TGTGCCAGTACACATGGACGGAGGGGGCGAGGCGGGGAGCTGTTTTTT
CASTHGRRGRGGELFF
>TRBV7-2|TRBJ1-1|few|-
TGTGCCAGCAGCTCCCCGGGGGGGTTAAGGGCAGGTTCGGGTGAAGCTTTCTTT
CASSSPGGLRAGSGEAFF
>TRBV28|TRBJ2-5|many|TRBD2
TGTGCCAGCACCTCACCGTCGGGGGGTGAGGAGACCCAGTACTTC
CASTSPSGGEETQYF
>TRBV7-9|TRBJ2-2|many|-
TGTGCCAGCAGCCCTCGCGACGGTGCGAACACCGGGGAGCTGTTTTTT
CASSPRDGANTGELFF
>TRBV9|TRBJ1-5|few|-
TGTGCCAGCACCGAGGTGTACCTGGGTGGGGCCCTTAATCAGCCCCAGCATTTT
CASTEVYLGGALNQPQHF
>TRBV6-2/TRBV6-3|TRBJ2-2|-|TRBD1
TGTGCCAGCAGTTACCCCGGACAGGGTGGGCTTCTTACCGGGGAGCTGTTTTTT
CASSYPGQGGLLTGELFF
>TRBV7-2|TRBJ2-1|-|TRBD1
TGTGCCAGCAGCTTAGCCACTGGACAGGGGGCCAATGAGCAGTTCTTC
CASSLATGQGANEQFF
>TRBV5-4|TRBJ1-2|few|-
TGTGCCAGCAGCTATCCAGGGAGTGGCTACACCTTC
CASSYPGSGYTF
>TRBV5-5|TRBJ1-5|few|-
TGTGCCAGCAGCCGAGGCCCGGGGGACTTGGGCAATCAGCCCCAGCATTTT
CASSRGPGDLGNQPQHF
>TRBV29-1|TRBJ2-5|few|-
TGCAGCGTTGGGGGGACCTTGGGAGAGACCCAGTACTTC
CSVGGTLGETQYF
>TRBV6-2/TRBV6-3|TRBJ2-7|-|-
TGTGCCAGCAGTTCCGGGGCCTACGAGCAGTACTTC
CASSSGAYEQYF
>TRBV20-1|TRBJ2-3|few|-
TGCAGTGCTCCGAAGATCTCTAGCACAGATACGCAGTATTTT
CSAPKISSTDTQYF
>TRBV7-9|TRBJ1-6|few|-
TGTGCCAGCAGCTTAGGTGTCAGAACGTATTCCTATAATTCACCCCTCCACTTT
CASSLGVRTYSYNSPLHF
>TRBV12-5|TRBJ1-1|-|TRBD1
TGTGCTAGTGGTCCTGGGACAGGGGTCCTTGAAGCTTTCTTT
CASGPGTGVLEAFF
>TRBV7-3|TRBJ1-6|few|-
TGTGCCAGCAGCTTAGAAGGAACCTATAATTCACCCCTCCACTTT
CASSLEGTYNSPLHF
>TRBV7-9|TRBJ2-7|-|TRBD2
TGTGCCAGCAGCCCTCCGGGGGGGGATAGCTACGAGCAGTACTTC
CASSPPGGDSYEQYF
>TRBV20-1|TRBJ2-5|few|-
TGCAGTGCTAGAACTACCATTCAAGAGACCCAGTACTTC
CSARTTIQETQYF
>TRBV5-1|TRBJ2-1|-|TRBD1
TGCGCCAGGGGACTCCGGGACAGGGGAATCGATGAGCAGTTCTTC
CARGLRDRGIDEQFF
>TRBV7-9|TRBJ1-2|-|-
TGTGCCAGCAGCTTAGGAGGGCAATCCTATGGCTACACCTTC
CASSLGGQSYGYTF
>TRBV24-1|TRBJ2-1|few|TRBD1
TGTGCCACCAGTGATCCCCGGGACAGGGGGCTTTATGAGCAGTTCTTC
CATSDPRDRGLYEQFF
>TRBV3-1|TRBJ1-6|few|-
TGTGCCAGCAGCCGCCGGGACACCGGATTATCTCCCCTCCACTTT
CASSRRDTGLSPLHF
>TRBV4-3|TRBJ1-2|-|-
TGCGCCAGCAGCCAAGATGCGGCCGCCGGGGGCTATGGCTACACCTTC
CASSQDAAAGGYGYTF
>TRBV6-5|TRBJ1-4|-|-
TGTGCCAGCAGTTACGGGTCTAGGGGTGAAAAACTGTTTTTT
CASSYGSRGEKLFF
>TRBV29-1|TRBJ1-2|-|-
TGCAGCGTTGTCGAGGGGGGGGGCTACACCTTC
CSVVEGGGYTF
>TRBV7-2|TRBJ2-6|-|-
TGTGCCAGCAGCTCGGGACAACCTGGGGCCAACGTCCTGACTTTC
CASSSGQPGANVLTF
>TRBV29-1|TRBJ2-1|few|-
TGCAGCGTTGCCAGGGAGAACAATGAGCAGTTCTTC
CSVARENNEQFF
>TRBV7-6|TRBJ1-2|few|-
TGTGCCATTTTACCCGACCCAGCTAACTATGGCTACACCTTC
CAILPDPANYGYTF
>TRBV10-3|TRBJ2-5|few|TRBD1
TGTGCCATCAGCTCAGGGGGCAAAGAGACCCAGTACTTC
CAISSGGKETQYF